The clone carrying this T cell receptor beta chain was found a few times. This sample was taken from a study of T-cell reconstitution after alpha-beta-depleted transplantation in children. The V end was cut by 4 bases, the J end by 5 bases, with 8 bases between. Germline values: CDR1 KGHDR, CDR2 SFDVKD. The CDR3 loop spans 13 amino acids. The TCRbeta library incorporated unique molecular identifiers. One entry per CDR3 protein results from TCRdb running MiXCR on the PCR reads. The sample shows nearly 400,000 distinct CDR3 sequences, 20% of them seen only once. The source of this sequence is a human donor who donated a stem cell graft to a child with acute myeloid leukemia. The chain has TRBV24-1 and TRBJ1-5; the D is unclear. Specimen: PBMCs from the stem cell graft donor, collected from the stem cell graft. As DNA, the CDR3 is TGTGCCACCAGTGAATCAGACTATCAGCCCCAGCATTTT. It encodes CATSESDYQPQHF.